These 5 T cell receptor beta chains were sequenced from one sample in a study of blood T cell repertoires in COVID-19. Clones were sequenced by immunoSEQ multiplex PCR, and TCRdb holds only the in-frame ones, with some missing. The table lists roughly 100,000 clones, approximately 80% of them singletons, with less than 45% in the top ten. The sample comprised peripheral blood. The receptor source for this set is an elderly man with acute or convalescent COVID-19.

The chain joins TRBV27 to TRBJ2-7, with 8 bases matching TRBD1. Germline trimming cut 4 bases from V and 2 bases from J; bases unmatched to any gene: 13. Germline V gene data show CDR1 as MNHEY and CDR2 as SMNVEV (reference sequence). The length of the CDR3 is 17 residues. The chain's CDR3 is CASSSLPGQVPTYEQYF. The DNA of the CDR3 is TGTGCCAGCAGTTCCTTACCGGGACAGGTCCCCACCTACGAGCAGTACTTC.

This clone came up once. The genes are TRBV7-9 and TRBJ1-1; the D gene is possibly TRBD1 (5 bases). Germline-derived CDR1 and CDR2 are SEHNR and FQNEAQ (reference sequence). V lost 3 bases to trimming and J lost 3 bases, with 11 bases between them. This CDR3 is built from 14 residues. The CDR3 DNA follows: TGTGCCAGCAGCTTGCAAGGAGGGGACACTGAAGCTTTCTTT. This gives the protein CASSLQGGDTEAFF.

V is TRBV19 and J is TRBJ2-1, with 9 bases matching TRBD2. V was pared by 3 bases and J by 9 bases, with 12 bases of the junction left unmatched. The germline CDR1 and CDR2 sequences are LNHDA and SQIVND (reference sequence). There are 16 residues in the CDR3. CDR3 sequence (DNA): TGTGCCAGTAGTATTAATAGCGGGAGATTTGCAGGTGAGCAGTTCTTC. As protein: CASSINSGRFAGEQFF. Drawing the rest from reference TRBV19 and TRBJ2-1, the complete variable domain is DGGITQSPKYLFRKEGQNVTLSCEQNLNHDAMYWYRQDPGQGLRLIYYSQIVNDFQKGDIAEGYSVSREKKESFPLTVTSAQKNPTAFYLCASSINSGRFAGEQFFGPGTRLTVL.

This chain connects TRBV28 to TRBJ1-5; D is ambiguous. V lost 8 bases, J lost 6 bases, and 14 bases lay in between. This CDR3 spans 13 amino acids. Looked up from germline, CDR1 is MDHEN and CDR2 is SYDVKM. As DNA, the CDR3 is TGTGCCAGCGGGCCTTTAGTAGGTCAGCCCCAGCATTTT. Amino acids: CASGPLVGQPQHF.

The chain employs TRBV27 and TRBJ2-7; 9 positions match TRBD2. Looked up from germline, CDR1 is MNHEY and CDR2 is SMNVEV (reference sequence). This CDR3 spans 15 amino acids. The ends lost 5 bases at V and 2 bases at J; junction bases unmatched: 7. In nucleotides, the CDR3 is TGTGCCAGCAGTCCTAGACTAGCGGTGACCTACGAGCAGTACTTC. Protein: CASSPRLAVTYEQYF.